This T cell receptor beta chain was captured in a study of relationships among human T cell subsets. V lost 5 bases to trimming and J lost 0 bases, with 14 bases between them. This CDR3 is built from 16 residues. The germline CDR1 and CDR2 sequences are SGHAT and FQNNGV. TCR alpha and beta CDR3s were amplified from mRNA by semiquantitative ARM-PCR. ARM-PCR used tagged nested gene-specific primers, then communal superprimers for exponential amplification. TCRdb re-called the multiplex PCR reads through MiXCR, storing one row per CDR3 protein. The data show about 15,000 distinct CDR3 sequences, around two thirds seen once.

This receptor was taken from a man aged 40-49 years in good health. The material sequenced was total T cells sorted from blood. The V gene is TRBV11-2, the J gene TRBJ2-1; D is unresolved. This CDR3 reads CASSLMFASSYNEQFF. In DNA, the CDR3 is TGTGCCAGCAGCCTTATGTTTGCCAGCTCCTACAATGAGCAGTTCTTC.